These 23 T cell receptor beta chains came from one sample sequenced in a study of CD8+ T cells in alopecia areata. Described treatment: oral pan-JAK inhibitor, 5-10 mg twice daily. RNA extraction was followed by reverse transcription into cDNA, which acted as the sequencing template. TCRdb keeps only in-frame clones here, not all; method: immunoSEQ multiplex PCR. The sample has about 210,000 clones; less than 65% are singletons. The sequencing here drew on CD4+ T cells sorted from blood, taken at week 4, from a patient treated with tofacitinib. The receptors come from a human donor with alopecia areata.

This clone was found a few times. The chain employs TRBV5-4 and TRBJ1-6, with 9 bases matching TRBD1. Trimming at V came to 2 bases and at J to 9 bases, leaving 12 bases not matched to a gene. The germline gives CDR1 SGHNT, CDR2 YYREEE (reference sequence). There are 17 residues in the CDR3. The CDR3 coding sequence is TGTGCCAGCAGCTTTAGGGATTCCGGGACAGGGATTTCACCCCTCCACTTT. It codes for CASSFRDSGTGISPLHF.

The gene calls are TRBV23-1 and TRBJ1-1; weak D call: TRBD1 (6 bases). TRBV23-1 is an ORF, with its function uncertain. The V gene lost 0 bases and the J gene lost 2 bases, with 22 bases spanning the gap. The CDR3 totals 19 residues. The CDR3 sequence is CASSQSTQGSEGTNTEAFF. DNA of the CDR3: TGCGCCAGCAGTCAATCCACACAGGGAAGCGAGGGAACTAACACTGAAGCTTTCTTT.

This clone came up a few times. The V gene is TRBV19, the J gene TRBJ1-1; TRBD1 aligns across 9 bases. CDR1 and CDR2 (germline): LNHDA, SQIVND (reference sequence). Unmatched junction bases numbered 7, after V lost 3 bases and J lost 2 bases. The CDR3 has 16 residues. The chain's CDR3 is CASSIPTGGFNTEAFF. The CDR3 nucleotides read TGTGCCAGTAGTATCCCAACAGGGGGCTTTAACACTGAAGCTTTCTTT.

CDR3 nucleotide sequence: TGTGCCAGCAGTGGACTAGCGGCTATCTCTGGGGCCAACGTCCTGACTTTC. Translating it yields CASSGLAAISGANVLTF. The chain combines TRBV6-1 with TRBJ2-6, with 9 bases matching TRBD2. The CDR3 extends over 17 amino acids. CDR1 MNHNS and CDR2 SASEGT come from the germline V gene. The V segment lost 4 bases and the J segment 0 bases; nucleotides outside the gene matches: 4.

V is TRBV19 and J is TRBJ1-2; a weak D match, TRBD1 (5 bases). Germline V gives CDR1 LNHDA, CDR2 SQIVND (reference sequence). There are 14 residues in the CDR3. Trimming removed 5 bases at V and 5 bases at J, with 15 bases between. The DNA of the CDR3 is TGTGCCAGTAGTCCCAGACAGCTGATTTATGGCTACACCTTC. It yields the protein CASSPRQLIYGYTF.

This chain connects TRBV11-3 to TRBJ1-2; D is undetermined. The germline gives CDR1 SGHNT, CDR2 YENEEA. This CDR3 contains 12 residues. V was pared by 2 bases and J by 7 bases, with 8 bases between. CDR3: CASSLIYRGYTF. CDR3 nucleotide sequence: TGTGCCAGCAGCTTAATATATCGTGGCTACACCTTC.

Details on this clone: A junction boundary mismatches the germline segment, possibly from a read error. The chain employs TRBV30 and TRBJ2-5, with D unclear. The CDR3 is 13 residues long. The germline V gene has CDR1 GTSNPN and CDR2 SVGIG (reference sequence). CDR3 in DNA: TGTGCCTGGAGTTGGAGTTCCCAACAGACCCAGTACTTC. Its protein is CAWSWSSQQTQYF.

In this sample, this clone turned up once. The rearrangement joins TRBV29-1 to TRBJ2-3; D remains unclear. Germline loops: CDR1 SQVTM, CDR2 ANQGSEA. This CDR3 comprises 14 residues. V lost 7 bases and J 2 bases, leaving 16 bases between the germline ends. The CDR3 nucleotides are TGCAGCGCCGCGCGTGGGGTGACCACAGATACGCAGTATTTT. Its translation: CSAARGVTTDTQYF.

The chain links TRBV5-1 to TRBJ2-7; 14 nucleotides align to TRBD2. In germline, CDR1 is SGHRS, CDR2 YFSETQ. This CDR3 comprises 15 residues. V lost 4 bases, J lost 0 bases, and 0 bases stayed unmatched. CDR3 loop: CASSGLAGGSYEQYF. The CDR3 nucleotides are TGCGCCAGCAGCGGACTAGCGGGGGGCTCCTACGAGCAGTACTTC.

The gene calls are TRBV15 and TRBJ2-4; TRBD1 might be the D (6 bases). Germline values: CDR1 LNHNV, CDR2 YYDKDF (reference sequence). V was clipped by 7 bases and J by 8 bases, with 15 bases between them. The CDR3 is 13 amino acids. The CDR3: CATTLQGADIQYF. The CDR3 coding sequence is TGTGCCACCACACTACAGGGAGCGGACATTCAGTACTTC.

The chain employs TRBV25-1 and TRBJ2-7; D may correspond to TRBD1 or TRBD2 (5 bases each). The ends were cut back, 3 bases at V and 3 bases at J, with 12 bases in the middle. The CDR3 covers 14 residues. Germline loops: CDR1 MGHDK, CDR2 SYGVNS. CDR3 sequence (DNA): TGTGCCAGCAGTGACCCTGGGACGGACTACGAGCAGTACTTC. Protein: CASSDPGTDYEQYF.

The genes are TRBV2 and TRBJ2-5, with D possibly matching TRBD2 (6 bases). The germline V gene has CDR1 SNHLY and CDR2 FYNNEI. The CDR3 spans 13 residues. V lost 5 bases and J 3 bases, leaving 10 bases between the germline ends. The CDR3 region has the DNA TGTGCCAGCAGTCCTGTAGCGGAAGAGACCCAGTACTTC. This translates into CASSPVAEETQYF.

A single count supports this clone. The chain has TRBV15 and TRBJ2-3, with TRBD2 matching 8 bases. The V and J ends lost 0 bases and 3 bases, in that order; junction bases with no gene match: 8. CDR1 is LNHNV and CDR2 is YYDKDF in the germline V gene (reference sequence). The CDR3 has 17 amino acids. CDR3 DNA sequence: TGTGCCACCAGCAGAGATCCATATCGGGAGGGGACAGATACGCAGTATTTT. Protein: CATSRDPYREGTDTQYF.

This clone was seen more than once but under ten times. The CDR3 nucleotides read TGTGCCAGCAGCTTGGGGGGACAGGCTCTCAGGTACGAGCAGTACTTC. This encodes CASSLGGQALRYEQYF. The chain employs TRBV5-5 and TRBJ2-7; 8 positions agree with TRBD1. Germline CDR1 SGHKS, CDR2 YYEKEE (reference sequence). V shed 0 bases, J shed 4 bases, and the junction held 9 bases outside the gene matches. This CDR3 region has 16 residues.

V usage is TRBV12-5 and J usage is TRBJ1-3; D call uncertain. CDR1 is LGHNT and CDR2 is FRNRAP in the germline V gene. The CDR3 extends over 15 amino acids. V lost 5 bases, J lost 2 bases, and 13 bases lay in between. CDR3 DNA: TGTGCTAGTGGTGCGGACGGTGAGACTGGAAACACCATATATTTT. Translated, it gives CASGADGETGNTIYF.

V is TRBV29-1 and J is TRBJ2-1; D is ambiguous. The ends were cut back, 4 bases at V and 3 bases at J, with 7 bases in the middle. The CDR3 is made up of 12 amino acids. In germline, CDR1 is SQVTM, CDR2 ANQGSEA. The CDR3 coding sequence is TGCAGCGTTGCCGACGGCTACAATGAGCAGTTCTTC. Encoded protein: CSVADGYNEQFF.

The chain is built from TRBV18 and TRBJ2-7; unclear D gene. The ends were cut back, 3 bases at V and 5 bases at J, with 11 bases in the middle. The CDR3 runs 13 residues. Germline V gene lookup returns CDR1 KGHSH and CDR2 LQKENI. Here the CDR3 DNA reads TGTGCCAGCTCACCGAACGAGTGGGACGAGCAGTACTTC. It translates to CASSPNEWDEQYF.

This clone has only a few counts. The sample holds other DNA sequences that translate to the same CDR3. The chain employs TRBV4-3 and TRBJ2-2, with 7 nucleotides matching TRBD1. The CDR3 runs to 15 residues. V lost 0 bases and J lost 6; bases outside the gene matches: 4. CDR1 and CDR2 from the germline V gene are LGHNA and YSLEER. The CDR3 DNA follows: TGCGCCAGCAGCCAAGACGAGGGGGCTCCCGGGGAGCTGTTTTTT. It yields the protein CASSQDEGAPGELFF.

The chain has TRBV27 and TRBJ1-2, with D hard to call. CDR1 is MNHEY, CDR2 SMNVEV, per germline (reference sequence). This CDR3 has 13 residues. V lost 2 bases, J lost 2 bases, and 6 bases lay in between. CDR3 protein: CASSLRLNYGYTF. DNA for the CDR3: TGTGCCAGCAGTTTACGGTTGAACTATGGCTACACCTTC.

The genes are TRBV30 and TRBJ1-1, with 10 bases aligning to TRBD1. CDR1 and CDR2 (germline): GTSNPN, SVGIG (reference sequence). With 7 bases clipped from V and 4 bases from J, the junction kept 3 bases outside the gene matches. This CDR3 is built from 12 residues. CDR3 protein: CALDRGSTEAFF. The CDR3 nucleotides read TGTGCCTTGGACAGGGGGAGCACTGAAGCTTTCTTT.

CDR3 in amino acids: CASSLGQGGNQPQHF. Written as DNA, the CDR3 is TGTGCCAGCAGCCTCGGACAGGGTGGCAATCAGCCCCAGCATTTT. This sequence joins TRBV27 and TRBJ1-5, with 8 bases aligning to TRBD1. CDR3 length equals 15 residues. Germline-derived CDR1 and CDR2 are MNHEY and SMNVEV (reference sequence). V lost 6 bases and J lost 2; bases outside the gene matches: 6.

The genes are TRBV30 and TRBJ1-5, with D unclear. This CDR3 contains 15 residues. Germline V lookup: CDR1 GTSNPN, CDR2 SVGIG (reference sequence). V was clipped by 1 base and J by 5 bases, with 15 bases between them. The CDR3, as DNA: TGTGCCTGGAGTGGACCCGTGGCTGGCGATCAGCCCCAGCATTTT. Its protein product is CAWSGPVAGDQPQHF. The full variable domain, its missing parts supplied by reference TRBV30 and TRBJ1-5, is SQTIHQWPATLVQPVGSPLSLECTVEGTSNPNLYWYRQAAGRGLQLLFYSVGIGQISSEVPQNLSASRPQDRQFILSSKKLLLSDSGFYLCAWSGPVAGDQPQHFGDGTRLSIL.

The chain couples TRBV27 to TRBJ2-3; 8 bases match TRBD2. The CDR3 spans 14 residues. CDR1 is MNHEY, CDR2 SMNVEV, per germline (reference sequence). V trimming: 8 bases; J trimming: 4 bases; junction bases outside the gene matches: 8. DNA for the CDR3: TGTGCCAGCGGGAACGGGGGGGCCGCAGATACGCAGTATTTT. Translating gives CASGNGGAADTQYF.